The rows below give T cell receptor beta chains drawn from one sample of a study of blood T cell repertoires in COVID-19. Libraries were prepared by immunoSEQ multiplex PCR; TCRdb keeps only in-frame clonotypes and omits some of them. Found here are around 200,000 clones, approximately 86% of them singletons; the top ten hold around 4.5%. Sequenced input: PBMCs or T cells enriched from blood (not recorded which). Source of these receptors: a woman aged 25 to 39 who had been exposed to COVID-19. Each CDR3 is given with its conserved first and last residue. Each record gives: J gene, clone size, D gene, V gene, CDR3 protein, CDR3 DNA. D genes are given only for firm matches. Only some rows state a clone size, as once, few, many or a class for expanded clones.

TRBJ2-6 | NA | NA | TRBV5-1 | CASSLGTSSGANVLTF | TGCGCCAGCAGTCTCGGGACAAGCTCTGGGGCCAACGTCCTGACTTTC
TRBJ2-2 | few | NA | TRBV3-1/TRBV3-2 | CASSPTKGNRVVGELFF | TGTGCCAGCAGCCCAACGAAGGGGAACAGGGTGGTCGGGGAGCTGTTTTTT
TRBJ1-6 | NA | NA | TRBV7-2 | CASSRSHSPLHF | TGTGCCAGCAGCCGGTCTCATTCACCCCTCCACTTT
TRBJ1-5 | once | NA | TRBV3-1/TRBV3-2 | CASSQAGNQPQHF | TGTGCCAGCAGCCAAGCAGGGAATCAGCCCCAGCATTTT
TRBJ2-3 | NA | NA | TRBV5-1 | CATRPRGTGGTDTQYF | TGCGCCACCCGACCCCGAGGAACGGGGGGCACAGATACGCAGTATTTT
TRBJ1-6 | NA | TRBD1 | TRBV2 | CASNQQGSGLYNSPLHF | TGTGCCAGCAATCAACAGGGGTCTGGGCTCTATAATTCACCCCTCCACTTT
TRBJ1-1 | NA | TRBD1 | TRBV29-1 | CSGLGQGHTEAFF | TGCAGCGGCCTAGGACAGGGTCACACTGAAGCTTTCTTT
TRBJ2-7 | NA | NA | TRBV27 | CASSLNSGAETGSYEQYF | TGTGCCAGCAGTTTAAATTCAGGGGCGGAGACGGGGAGCTACGAGCAGTACTTC
TRBJ1-1 | once | TRBD1 | TRBV18 | CASSPDTGASAEAFF | TGTGCCAGCTCACCAGATACAGGGGCGAGCGCTGAAGCTTTCTTT
TRBJ2-7 | NA | NA | TRBV3-1/TRBV3-2 | CASSQLWTTHEQYF | TGTGCCAGCAGCCAACTTTGGACAACACACGAGCAGTACTTC
TRBJ2-1 | NA | TRBD2 | TRBV5-5 | CASSLGPGGGITYNEQFF | TGTGCCAGCAGCTTGGGGCCAGGCGGGGGAATAACCTACAATGAGCAGTTCTTC
TRBJ1-1 | NA | NA | TRBV6-2/TRBV6-3 | CASSYRGSNTEAFF | TGTGCCAGCAGTTACCGGGGGTCCAACACTGAAGCTTTCTTT
TRBJ1-2 | NA | NA | TRBV7-2 | CASSGIQGFDYGYTF | TGTGCCAGCAGCGGTATACAGGGTTTCGACTATGGCTACACCTTC
TRBJ1-4 | NA | NA | TRBV10-3 | CAISEGGGEKLFF | TGTGCCATCAGTGAGGGGGGGGGTGAAAAACTGTTTTTT
TRBJ2-1 | once | TRBD1 | TRBV7-8 | CASSPRQGWPYNEQFF | TGTGCCAGCAGCCCTCGACAGGGCTGGCCCTACAATGAGCAGTTCTTC
TRBJ1-6 | NA | NA | TRBV27 | CASTSGPSALHF | TGTGCCAGCACCTCCGGCCCCAGCGCCCTCCACTTT
TRBJ1-2 | NA | NA | TRBV2 | CASSVIQGSSGYTF | TGTGCCAGCAGCGTAATACAGGGATCAAGCGGCTACACCTTC
TRBJ1-2 | NA | TRBD1 | TRBV11-2 | CASSSLGGQGAVGYTF | TGTGCCAGCAGCTCATTGGGGGGACAGGGGGCTGTCGGCTACACCTTC
TRBJ1-5 | NA | NA | TRBV30 | CAWSVRGGNQPQHF | TGTGCCTGGAGTGTCCGGGGGGGCAATCAGCCCCAGCATTTT
TRBJ1-1 | NA | NA | TRBV2 | CASFWGGGTEAFF | TGTGCCAGCTTCTGGGGAGGGGGGACTGAAGCTTTCTTT